Reported below is one TCR beta chain. Its antigen is still unknown. No qualities accompany the bases; no much larger clone lies one base away. TCRbeta CDR3 regions were amplified from genomic DNA by means of the immunoSEQ Assay, a bias-controlled multiplex PCR. The study's own analysis went as follows. Nucleated cell counts per sample were estimated from amplification of reference gene primers within the assay. To quantify the absolute abundance of each unique TCRbeta CDR3 rearrangement, sequence reads were collapsed and filtered. For each sample, productive Simpson clonality was calculated by taking the square root of Simpson's diversity index across productive rearrangements. What TCRdb holds here is the immuneACCESS table cut down to in-frame rearrangements. Part of the clones is not present; checked against another copy, under half of the missing clones reflect an unresolved V gene, and the others are unexplained. The DNA gave D and trimming, while V, J and clone size come from that table. Within this sample are over 350,000 clones, with roughly nine tenths of them counted one time only. The ten top clones hold around 0.86% of the sample.

These data come from a study of blood T cell repertoires in COVID-19 (dated by TCRdb to 2018 to 2020). About the study as a whole: Collaborator samples came from the United States, Italy and Spain and covered acute and convalescent phases of COVID-19. The material from the prospective study consisted of cDNA or gDNA derived from T cells, B-cell-depleted T cells, or PBMCs. Subjects who had been exposed to COVID-19, were actively infected with it, or had recovered from it provided the deeply sampled blood TCRbeta repertoires that made up the dataset. The repertoires were made available in a free public database intended to serve as a resource for research on the immune response to SARS-CoV-2. The samples were drawn from two sources: the first 160 participants of the ongoing ImmuneRACE study, and some 1,300 subjects contributed by 6 global collaborators. A de-identified subject ID, COVID-19 status, age in years and sex were almost always included in the sample metadata. Where available, HLA class I and class II types were taken from metadata supplied by the sample provider and were not determined by assay-based typing. The investigation overall reported the following: The quantity of clinical and demographic metadata differed by source and by participant and was supplied without curation.

Germline trimming amounts to 3 bases on V and 3 bases on J, with 13 as the count of junction bases outside the gene matches. The germline V gene (reference sequence) supplies CDR1 LNHNV and CDR2 YYDKDF. The cysteine opens and the phenylalanine closes a CDR3 of 17 amino acids. Of the read, only the CDR3 DNA is kept; its 51 bases are in frame from base 1. Participants in the prospective study were aged roughly 18 to 100 years, lived in some 24 United States geographic areas, and enrolled through a virtual design. Cohort assignment in the prospective study relied on participant-reported clinical history from a screening survey and a study questionnaire. Exposed participants had been in contact with someone with a PCR-confirmed or clinician-diagnosed COVID-19 case within 2 weeks of study entry. Mobile phlebotomists in the prospective study collected whole blood, serum and a nasopharyngeal or oropharyngeal swab from every participant. Over a 2-month period, participants in the prospective study had the option of providing additional blood draws and questionnaires. Before DNA extraction, blood samples from the prospective study were shipped at room temperature or frozen.

The TCR originated in a woman aged 40 to 50 who had been exposed to COVID-19. The sequenced material came from PBMCs or T cells enriched from blood (not recorded which). Recombination linked TRBV15 to TRBJ1-2, with 7 central nucleotides matching TRBD1. In nucleotides, the sequence is TGTGCCACCAGCAGCAGTGCTCGACAGGGCATACACTATGGCTACACCTTC. This is translated as CATSSSARQGIHYGYTF.